The 10 T cell receptor beta chains below all came from one sample that was sequenced in a study of T cells after yellow fever vaccination. Each CDR3 protein gets one entry after TCRdb re-called the 5' RACE reads with MiXCR. The sample consists of over 100,000 distinct CDR3 sequences, 7.5% to 9.5% of them appearing once. The specimen was CD8+ T cells sorted from PBMCs, collected 45 days after the yellow fever booster vaccination. These receptors all stem from a man aged 25-40 years who received the YFV17D yellow fever vaccine.

This clonotype was recorded at least ten times. The chain combines TRBV6-2 or TRBV6-3 with TRBJ2-7, with D possibly being TRBD1 or TRBD2 (5 bases each). Germline CDR1 reads MNHEY; CDR2 reads SVGEGT. The CDR3 contains 12 residues. Deletions cut 11 bases from V and 0 bases from J, with 11 bases between. The CDR3 loop reads CAVGASSYEQYF. In nucleotides, the CDR3 is TGTGCCGTCGGGGCCAGCTCCTACGAGCAGTACTTC.

This clonotype was recorded a few times. The rearrangement uses TRBV7-2 and TRBJ2-7, with D perhaps TRBD2 (6 bases). With 4 bases removed from V and 7 bases from J, the gap between germline ends came to 11 bases. CDR1 and CDR2 from the germline V gene are SGHTA and FQGNSA. CDR3 length: 12 amino acids. This CDR3 is CASSSGLREQYF. The CDR3 nucleotides are TGTGCCAGCAGCTCGGGACTCCGAGAGCAGTACTTC. The variable domain in full, completed from reference TRBV7-2 and TRBJ2-7, reads GAGVSQSPSNKVTEKGKDVELRCDPISGHTALYWYRQSLGQGLEFLIYFQGNSAPDKSGLPSDRFSAERTGGSVSTLTIQRTQQEDSAVYLCASSSGLREQYFGPGTRLTVT.

This clonotype has just a few counts. The chain has TRBV29-1 and TRBJ2-5; maybe TRBD2 (5 bases). The V gene lost 6 bases and the J gene lost 3 bases, with 26 bases spanning the gap. The CDR3 has 17 residues. Germline values: CDR1 SQVTM, CDR2 ANQGSEA. DNA of the CDR3: TGCAGCGTAACCGGTCTAGCCCAGTTTACAGAAGAAGAGACCCAGTACTTC. Translation: CSVTGLAQFTEEETQYF.

The table lists this clonotype with a few counts. The chain links TRBV29-1 to TRBJ2-1, with TRBD2 as a possible D gene (5 bases). This CDR3 has 15 amino acids. The V gene lost 4 bases and the J gene lost 1 base, with 14 bases spanning the gap. CDR1 and CDR2 (germline): SQVTM, ANQGSEA. For the CDR3, the DNA is TGCAGCGTTGCAGGACTGGACGTTTCCTACAATGAGCAGTTCTTC. Its protein is CSVAGLDVSYNEQFF.

This clonotype was observed at least ten times. V usage is TRBV6-5 and J usage is TRBJ2-5, with 7 bases fitting TRBD1. Germline V gene lookup returns CDR1 MNHEY and CDR2 SVGAGI. CDR3 size: 16 residues. Trimming took 2 bases from V and 4 from J; bases not matched to a gene: 10. This CDR3 reads CASSYGPKGAAETQYF. CDR3 sequence (DNA): TGTGCCAGCAGTTACGGACCCAAGGGGGCCGCAGAGACCCAGTACTTC.

In this sample, this clonotype turned up many times. This chain links TRBV15 with TRBJ2-2, with 9 bases identical to TRBD1. CDR3 size: 17 residues. The trim removed 5 bases at V and 3 bases at J, leaving 10 bases unmatched. The germline CDR1 and CDR2 sequences are LNHNV and YYDKDF (reference sequence). DNA for the CDR3: TGTGCCACCAGCGGAATCCCGGGACAGGGTTACACCGGGGAGCTGTTTTTT. Protein sequence: CATSGIPGQGYTGELFF.

This clonotype has more than one count but fewer than ten. The chain links TRBV2 to TRBJ2-1; possibly TRBD2 for D (6 bases). Trimming pared 2 bases from V and 10 bases from J, leaving 18 bases between. This CDR3 region has 15 residues. CDR1 is SNHLY, CDR2 FYNNEI, per germline. Here the CDR3 reads CASSEMAASATEQFF. The CDR3 nucleotides read TGTGCCAGCAGTGAAATGGCGGCTAGCGCCACCGAGCAGTTCTTC.

This clonotype was seen many times. V gene TRBV4-3 combines with J gene TRBJ2-7, with D possibly TRBD2 on 6 matching bases. CDR3 length: 15 amino acids. Per the germline V gene, CDR1 is LGHNA and CDR2 is YSLEER. V gave up 4 bases and J gave up 5 bases, with 18 bases separating them. The DNA of the CDR3 is TGCGCCAGCAGCCTCAAGGAGGGACCGGCCCACGAGCAGTACTTC. It specifies CASSLKEGPAHEQYF.

This clonotype was recorded many times. In DNA form, the CDR3 reads TGCAGTGCACGAGACCGGGACAGCCGCTACGAGCAGTACTTC. As protein: CSARDRDSRYEQYF. The chain joins TRBV20-1 to TRBJ2-7; 7 bases map to TRBD1. Losses at the gene ends were 6 bases for V and 3 bases for J; bases not matched to a gene: 11. The length of the CDR3 is 14 residues. Per the germline V gene, CDR1 is DFQATT and CDR2 is SNEGSKA (reference sequence).

Concerning this clonotype: Since a much larger clone is just one base distant, this may be a read error. This chain uses TRBV7-8 with TRBJ2-3; TRBD2 matches at 9 bases. Germline V lookup: CDR1 SGHVS, CDR2 FQNEAQ. The CDR3 contains 16 residues. CDR3 sequence reads: CDSSLRLADFTDTQYF. Written as DNA, the CDR3 is TGTGACAGCAGCTTAAGACTAGCGGACTTCACAGATACGCAGTATTTT.